This TCR beta chain originates from a study of T cells after yellow fever vaccination. Study-level findings and limits: Detected again after the booster were most primary-vaccination clones, at 95% to 98% CD4 and 70% to 90% CD8.

MiXCR was run by TCRdb on the 5' RACE reads, yielding one entry per CDR3 protein. Of 150,000 to 200,000 distinct CDR3 sequences in the sample, 9.3% were seen once. A note on this clonotype: The antigen is undetermined.

This TCR was recovered from a man younger than 35 who received the YFV17D yellow fever vaccine. The specimen comprised CD8+ T cells sorted from PBMCs, sampled 45 days after the yellow fever booster vaccination.

The CDR3 here is CASRTGTSGGYEQYF. The CDR3 coding sequence is TGTGCCAGCAGGACAGGGACTAGCGGGGGGTACGAGCAGTACTTC. The J gene is TRBJ2-7, the V gene TRBV27, with 15 bases identical to TRBD2. Trimming took 6 bases from V and 4 from J; bases not matched to a gene: 4. The V gene's germline CDR1 is MNHEY and CDR2 SMNVEV (reference sequence). The CDR3 extends over 15 amino acids.